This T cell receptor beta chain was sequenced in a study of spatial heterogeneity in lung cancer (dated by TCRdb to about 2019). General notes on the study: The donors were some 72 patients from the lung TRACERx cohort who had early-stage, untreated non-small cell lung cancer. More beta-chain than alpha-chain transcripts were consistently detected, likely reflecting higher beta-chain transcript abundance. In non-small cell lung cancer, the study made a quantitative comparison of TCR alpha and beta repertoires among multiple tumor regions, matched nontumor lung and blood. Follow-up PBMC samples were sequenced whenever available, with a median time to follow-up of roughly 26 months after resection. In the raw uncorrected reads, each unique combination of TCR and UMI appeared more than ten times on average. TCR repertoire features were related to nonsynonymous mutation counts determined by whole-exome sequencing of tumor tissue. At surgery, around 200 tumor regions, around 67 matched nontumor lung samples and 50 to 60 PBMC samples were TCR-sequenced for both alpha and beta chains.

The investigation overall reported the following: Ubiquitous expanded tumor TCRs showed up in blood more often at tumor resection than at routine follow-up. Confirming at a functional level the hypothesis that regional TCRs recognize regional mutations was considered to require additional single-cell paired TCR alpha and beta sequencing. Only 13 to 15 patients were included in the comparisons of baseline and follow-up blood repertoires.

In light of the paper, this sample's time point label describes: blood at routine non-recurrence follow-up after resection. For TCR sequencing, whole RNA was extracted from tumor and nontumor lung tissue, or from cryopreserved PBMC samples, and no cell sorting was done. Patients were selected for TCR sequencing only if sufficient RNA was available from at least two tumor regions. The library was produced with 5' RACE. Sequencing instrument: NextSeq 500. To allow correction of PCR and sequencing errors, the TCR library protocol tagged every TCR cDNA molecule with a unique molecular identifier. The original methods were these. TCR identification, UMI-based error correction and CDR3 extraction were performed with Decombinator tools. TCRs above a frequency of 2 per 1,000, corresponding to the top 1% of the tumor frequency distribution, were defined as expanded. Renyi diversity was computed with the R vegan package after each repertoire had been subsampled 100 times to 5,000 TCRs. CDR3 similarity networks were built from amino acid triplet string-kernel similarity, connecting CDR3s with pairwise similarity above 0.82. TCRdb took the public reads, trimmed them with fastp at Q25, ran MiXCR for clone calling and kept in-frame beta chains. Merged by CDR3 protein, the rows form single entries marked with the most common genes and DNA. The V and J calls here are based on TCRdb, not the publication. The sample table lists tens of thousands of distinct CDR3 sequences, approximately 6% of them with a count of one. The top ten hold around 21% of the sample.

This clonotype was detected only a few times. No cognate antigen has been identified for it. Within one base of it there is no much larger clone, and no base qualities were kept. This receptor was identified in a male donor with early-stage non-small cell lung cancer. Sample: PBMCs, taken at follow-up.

CDR3 sequence: CASSVGRGRLDYGYTF. Read as DNA, the sequence is TGTGCCAGCAGCGTAGGGCGGGGGCGCCTCGACTATGGCTACACCTTC. The chain uses TRBV9 and TRBJ1-2, with TRBD1 perhaps the D gene, on 6 matching bases. Relative to germline, V is 0 bases shorter and J is 3 bases shorter, with 15 bases between their ends. CDR1 and CDR2 (SGDLS, YYNGEE) derive from the germline V gene. The CDR3 spans 16 residues, from the cysteine through the phenylalanine. Only the CDR3 portion is preserved as DNA: 48 bases, with reading frame beginning at the first base.